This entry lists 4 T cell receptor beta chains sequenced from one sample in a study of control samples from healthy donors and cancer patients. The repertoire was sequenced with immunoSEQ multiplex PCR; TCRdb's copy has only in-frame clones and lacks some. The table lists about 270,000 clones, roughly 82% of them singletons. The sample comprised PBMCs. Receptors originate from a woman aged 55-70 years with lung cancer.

The CDR3 DNA is TGTGCCAGCTCACCGCGCAATTCACCCCTCCACTTT. Translating it yields CASSPRNSPLHF. The rearrangement links TRBV18 to TRBJ1-6; D is unresolved. Trimming took off 3 bases at V and 7 bases at J, with 4 bases between the two ends. This CDR3 comprises 12 residues. CDR1 KGHSH and CDR2 LQKENI come from the germline V gene.

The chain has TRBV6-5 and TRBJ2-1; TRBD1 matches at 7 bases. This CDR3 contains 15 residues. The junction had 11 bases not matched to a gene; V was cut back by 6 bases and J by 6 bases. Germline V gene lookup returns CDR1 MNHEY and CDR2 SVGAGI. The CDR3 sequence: CASSLRAGGINEQFF. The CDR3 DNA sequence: TGTGCCAGCAGCCTACGGGCAGGGGGTATCAATGAGCAGTTCTTC.

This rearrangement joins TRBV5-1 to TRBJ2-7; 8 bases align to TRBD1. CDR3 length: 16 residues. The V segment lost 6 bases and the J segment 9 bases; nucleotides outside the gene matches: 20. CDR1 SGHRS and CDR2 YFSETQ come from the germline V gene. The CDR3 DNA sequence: TGCGCCAGCACTTCAATCACTGGACAGGGAGGAGGAGGGCAGTACTTC. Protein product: CASTSITGQGGGGQYF.

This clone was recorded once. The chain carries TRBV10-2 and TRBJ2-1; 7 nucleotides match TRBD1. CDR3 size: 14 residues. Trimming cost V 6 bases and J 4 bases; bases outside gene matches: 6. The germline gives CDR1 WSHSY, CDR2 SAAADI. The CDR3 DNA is TGCGCCAGCAGACCGGGACAGCAGTACAATGAGCAGTTCTTC. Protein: CASRPGQQYNEQFF.